One and the same sample provided the 17 T cell receptor beta chains below, sequenced in a study of shared clonotypes between healthy human individuals. Clones were read by immunoSEQ multiplex PCR, and TCRdb kept only the in-frame ones, dropping some. Found here are 780,000 or so clones, 72% of them singletons; the top ten hold around 1.7%. The sample comprised memory CD4+ T cells sorted from blood. Subset reported: CD45RA-negative fraction. The receptors were sampled from a woman aged 25-40 years in good health.

This rearrangement joins TRBV5-1 to TRBJ2-2, with 13 bases lining up with TRBD2. The CDR3 runs 16 residues. Germline trimming cut 2 bases from V and 5 bases from J; bases unmatched to any gene: 3. Germline loops: CDR1 SGHRS, CDR2 YFSETQ. The CDR3: CASSFSLAGGTGELFF. CDR3 nucleotides: TGCGCCAGCAGCTTCTCACTAGCGGGAGGGACCGGGGAGCTGTTTTTT. The full variable domain, with the rest looked up from reference TRBV5-1 and TRBJ2-2, is KAGVTQTPRYLIKTRGQQVTLSCSPISGHRSVSWYQQTPGQGLQFLFEYFSETQRNKGNFPGRFSGRQFSNSRSEMNVSTLELGDSALYLCASSFSLAGGTGELFFGEGSRLTVL.

V usage is TRBV10-3 and J usage is TRBJ2-2; possible D gene TRBD1, 6 bases. Germline CDR1 ENHRY, CDR2 SYGVKD. CDR3 length: 16 residues. Trimming shortened V by 4 bases and J by 0 bases, and 12 bases separated the two germline ends. Here the CDR3 DNA reads TGTGCCATCAGTGCAGGGGCCCTAGCGAACACCGGGGAGCTGTTTTTT. This encodes CAISAGALANTGELFF.

About this clone itself: The same CDR3 is also encoded by other DNA sequences in this sample. This sequence joins TRBV19 and TRBJ2-7; a possible D gene is TRBD1 (6 bases). Germline-derived CDR1 and CDR2 are LNHDA and SQIVND (reference sequence). Trimming stripped 4 bases from V and 5 bases from J, with 12 bases between. This CDR3 contains 13 residues. The CDR3 region has the DNA TGTGCCAGTAGTACACAGGGTAGCCACGAGCAGTACTTC. The encoded protein is CASSTQGSHEQYF. Full variable domain (remainder filled in from reference TRBV19 and TRBJ2-7): DGGITQSPKYLFRKEGQNVTLSCEQNLNHDAMYWYRQDPGQGLRLIYYSQIVNDFQKGDIAEGYSVSREKKESFPLTVTSAQKNPTAFYLCASSTQGSHEQYFGPGTRLTVT.

The genes are TRBV25-1 and TRBJ2-1, with D perhaps TRBD2 (6 bases). The CDR3 is 15 amino acids. Germline CDR1 MGHDK, CDR2 SYGVNS. Deletions cut 5 bases from V and 5 bases from J, with 16 bases between. DNA of the CDR3: TGTGCCAGCAGTCAGCAGTCGGGAGACCACAATGAGCAGTTCTTC. This translates into CASSQQSGDHNEQFF.

The chain links TRBV7-9 to TRBJ2-3; D is undetermined. CDR1 and CDR2 (germline): SEHNR, FQNEAQ (reference sequence). Trimming removed 3 bases from V and 5 bases from J, with 9 bases in between. The CDR3 has 13 residues. Written as DNA, the CDR3 is TGTGCCAGCAGCTTTTTAGGGTTAGATACGCAGTATTTT. Translating gives CASSFLGLDTQYF.

The chain employs TRBV28 and TRBJ2-7; D gene unclear. CDR1 is MDHEN and CDR2 is SYDVKM in the germline V gene. Trimming took off 3 bases at V and 4 bases at J, with 4 bases between the two ends. This CDR3 contains 11 residues. CDR3 in DNA: TGTGCCAGCAGTTTGGAGTACGAGCAGTACTTC. Protein product: CASSLEYEQYF.

Regarding this clone: With a much larger clone just one base away, this may be a read error. The gene calls are TRBV28 and TRBJ1-1; 9 bases line up with TRBD1. V was clipped by 6 bases and J by 3 bases; unmatched bases: 5. Germline V gene data show CDR1 as MDHEN and CDR2 as SYDVKM. The CDR3 consists of 14 residues. The CDR3 loop is CASRKTGGDTEAFF. DNA of the CDR3: TGTGCCAGCAGGAAGACAGGGGGGGACACTGAAGCTTTCTTT.

The V and J genes are TRBV2 and TRBJ1-4; 7 bases are shared with TRBD1. The CDR3 is made up of 15 amino acids. V was clipped by 6 bases and J by 7 bases; unmatched bases: 11. Per the germline V gene, CDR1 is SNHLY and CDR2 is FYNNEI. The CDR3 DNA reads as TGTGCCAGCAGGGGGACAGTCGAGGTCAGTGAAAAACTGTTTTTT. Translating it yields CASRGTVEVSEKLFF.

This clone was detected a few times. Additional DNA sequences in this sample encode the identical CDR3. The chain joins TRBV5-1 to TRBJ1-3; no clear D. The CDR3 covers 14 residues. Germline loops: CDR1 SGHRS, CDR2 YFSETQ. The V and J ends lost 4 bases and 4 bases respectively, with 12 bases between them. CDR3 coding DNA: TGCGCCAGCAGCCCAGGAACGTCCGGAAACACCATATATTTT. Protein product: CASSPGTSGNTIYF.

The V call is TRBV9, the J call TRBJ2-7; tentatively, D is TRBD1 or TRBD2 (5 bases each). With 5 bases removed from V and 5 bases from J, the gap between germline ends came to 14 bases. From germline, CDR1 is SGDLS and CDR2 YYNGEE. CDR3 length: 13 residues. The CDR3 DNA is TGTGCCAGCAGTCCCGGGGCAGCCAACGAGCAGTACTTC. This gives the protein CASSPGAANEQYF.

The V call is TRBV18, the J call TRBJ1-5; D gene uncertain. Germline CDR1 and CDR2: KGHSH and LQKENI. The V and J ends lost 0 bases and 1 base respectively, with 7 bases between them. The CDR3 is 15 residues long. The CDR3 reads CASSPPDGSNQPQHF. The CDR3, as DNA: TGTGCCAGCTCACCACCCGACGGGAGCAATCAGCCCCAGCATTTT.

Remarks on this clone: Distinct nucleotide sequences in the sample also encode this CDR3. The chain links TRBV27 to TRBJ2-3, with 7 positions matching TRBD2. The CDR3 is made up of 15 amino acids. CDR1 is MNHEY, CDR2 SMNVEV, per germline (reference sequence). V dropped 3 bases and J dropped 3; count of bases not matched to a gene: 6. As DNA, the CDR3 is TGTGCCAGCAGTTTGAGTCGAGCGGGAACAGATACGCAGTATTTT. Amino acid sequence: CASSLSRAGTDTQYF.

This chain uses TRBV11-2 with TRBJ2-1, with 9 bases matching TRBD2. The V segment lost 5 bases and the J segment 6 bases; nucleotides outside the gene matches: 8. The CDR3 sequence is 15 residues long. Germline V gene data show CDR1 as SGHAT and CDR2 as FQNNGV. The CDR3 region has the DNA TGTGCCAGCAGCGAAGGGGGCGGGAGGGCCAATGAGCAGTTCTTC. Protein product: CASSEGGGRANEQFF.

The V gene is TRBV5-6, the J gene TRBJ2-1; D possibly corresponds to TRBD1 (6 bases). The CDR3 contains 12 residues. Germline CDR1 and CDR2: SGHDT and YYEEEE. Trimming removed 2 bases at V and 10 bases at J, with 10 bases between. For the CDR3, the DNA is TGTGCCAGCAGCTTAACAGGGAGCGAGCAGTTCTTC. Its protein is CASSLTGSEQFF.

This clone appeared once. The rearrangement uses TRBV10-3 and TRBJ2-5; 14 nucleotides match TRBD2. The CDR3 sequence is 17 residues long. Germline V CDR1 and CDR2: ENHRY, SYGVKD. Germline trimming cut 0 bases from V and 5 bases from J; bases unmatched to any gene: 5. The CDR3 protein is CAISESPGTSGSETQYF. CDR3 nucleotide sequence: TGTGCCATCAGTGAGTCCCCCGGGACTAGCGGGAGTGAGACCCAGTACTTC.

The V call is TRBV7-2, the J call TRBJ1-4; no firm D call. With 5 bases removed from V and 3 bases from J, the gap between germline ends came to 10 bases. From germline, CDR1 is SGHTA and CDR2 FQGNSA. This CDR3 is built from 14 residues. The CDR3 is CASSQVYSNEKLFF. The CDR3 nucleotides read TGTGCCAGCAGCCAAGTGTATTCTAATGAAAAACTGTTTTTT.

With respect to this clone: A much larger clone differs from this one at a single base, so this may be a read error. Other DNA sequences from this sample encode an identical CDR3 as well. The rearrangement uses TRBV13 and TRBJ2-1; TRBD2 agrees at 12 bases. Trimming took 5 bases from V and 4 from J; bases not matched to a gene: 3. Germline-derived CDR1 and CDR2 are PRHDT and FYEKMQ (reference sequence). This CDR3 is 15 amino acids long. The chain's CDR3 is CASSPGLAGYNEQFF. The CDR3 DNA sequence: TGTGCCAGCAGCCCGGGACTAGCGGGTTACAATGAGCAGTTCTTC.